This T cell receptor (beta chain) stems from a study of blood T cell repertoires in COVID-19. Per the germline V gene, CDR1 is LNHNV and CDR2 is YYDKDF (reference sequence). V lost 3 bases to trimming and J lost 2 bases, with 14 bases between them. This CDR3 is 16 amino acids long. Membership in each cohort depended on participant-reported clinical history. Source study methods: Amplification from reference gene primers served as the basis for estimated nucleated cell counts. The assay was immunoSEQ multiplex PCR, and TCRdb's table has in-frame clones only and misses some. V and J calls and clone size are copied from that table; D and trimming were computed from the DNA. The repertoire consists of tens of thousands of clones, with about four fifths occurring once and the leading ten covering about 4%.

The receptor was isolated from a woman in her thirties or forties with acute COVID-19. The rearrangement uses TRBV15 and TRBJ2-1, with D perhaps matching TRBD1 (6 bases). What was sequenced was PBMCs or T cells enriched from blood (not recorded which). CDR3 sequence (DNA): TGTGCCACCAGCAGGGCCCAGGGGTACCCCTACAATGAGCAGTTCTTC. Its protein is CATSRAQGYPYNEQFF.